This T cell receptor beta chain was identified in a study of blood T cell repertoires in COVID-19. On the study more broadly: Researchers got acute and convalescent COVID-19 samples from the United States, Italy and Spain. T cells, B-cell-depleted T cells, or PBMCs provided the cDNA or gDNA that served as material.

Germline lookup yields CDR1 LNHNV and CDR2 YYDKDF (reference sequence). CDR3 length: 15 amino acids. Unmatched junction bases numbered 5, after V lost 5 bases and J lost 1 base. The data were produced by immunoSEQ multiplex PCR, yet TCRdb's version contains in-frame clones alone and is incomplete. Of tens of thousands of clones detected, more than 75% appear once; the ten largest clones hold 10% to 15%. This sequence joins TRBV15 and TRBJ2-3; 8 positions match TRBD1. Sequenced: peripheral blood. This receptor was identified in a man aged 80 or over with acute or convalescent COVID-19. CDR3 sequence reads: CATSAKGQGTDTQYF. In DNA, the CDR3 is TGTGCCACCAGCGCTAAGGGACAGGGCACAGATACGCAGTATTTT.